The present entry profiles one TCR beta chain with its context. Its cognate antigen is unknown. These data are taken from a study of T cells after yellow fever vaccination. Study in general: SMART-Seq v4 Ultra Low Input handled preparation of low-cell-number fractions. Study-wide findings and caveats: Post-booster repertoires contained most primary-vaccination clones again (about 95% CD4, roughly 91% CD8).

UMIs and a universal primer site were added when TCR cDNA was made by 5'RACE template switching. TCRdb re-called the 5' RACE reads through MiXCR, storing one row per CDR3 protein. The sample has about 130,000 distinct CDR3 sequences; under 8% are singletons. Germline V CDR1 and CDR2: SGHAT, FQNNGV. V trimming: 1 base; J trimming: 1 base; junction bases outside the gene matches: 3. The CDR3 is 18 residues long. This TCR came from a man in his thirties or forties who received the YFV17D yellow fever vaccine. The V gene is TRBV11-2, the J gene TRBJ2-2; 13 bases align to TRBD2. The specimen comprised CD4+ T cells sorted from PBMCs, sampled 10 days after the yellow fever booster vaccination. The CDR3 loop reads CASSLVRLAGGNTGELFF. The CDR3 DNA is TGTGCCAGCAGCTTAGTTAGACTAGCGGGAGGGAACACCGGGGAGCTGTTTTTT. The full variable domain, rest sourced from reference TRBV11-2 and TRBJ2-2, is EAGVAQSPRYKIIEKRQSVAFWCNPISGHATLYWYQQILGQGPKLLIQFQNNGVVDDSQLPKDRFSAERLKGVDSTLKIQPAKLEDSAVYLCASSLVRLAGGNTGELFFGEGSRLTVL.